These 14 T cell receptor beta chains came from one sample sequenced in a study of shared clonotypes between healthy human individuals. Libraries were prepared by immunoSEQ multiplex PCR; TCRdb keeps only in-frame clonotypes and omits some of them. The sample lists about 820,000 clones; around 93% were seen once. CD8 cells classed as naive were CD45RO-negative and positively selected for CCR7, excluding terminally differentiated effector memory CD45RA+ cells. The sample comprised naive CD8+ T cells sorted from blood. The receptors shown here come from a man aged 25-45 years in good health.

The chain couples TRBV10-2 to TRBJ2-7; 7 bases agree with TRBD2. V shed 6 bases and J 2 bases; nucleotides not matched to a gene: 10. The CDR3 sequence is 15 residues long. CDR1 is WSHSY and CDR2 is SAAADI in the germline V gene. The CDR3 sequence: CASRVSAGLPYEQYF. The CDR3 DNA sequence: TGCGCCAGCAGGGTTTCAGCGGGACTTCCCTACGAGCAGTACTTC.

Here the CDR3 DNA reads TGTGCCAGCCGGAATATCCGGGACACTACCTACGAGCAGTACTTC. Its translation is CASRNIRDTTYEQYF. V is TRBV28 and J is TRBJ2-7; possibly TRBD1 for D (6 bases). Germline values: CDR1 MDHEN, CDR2 SYDVKM. Trimming pared 8 bases from V and 2 bases from J, leaving 19 bases between. CDR3 length: 15 amino acids.

V usage is TRBV7-2 and J usage is TRBJ1-3, with 8 bases lining up with TRBD1. The germline gives CDR1 SGHTA, CDR2 FQGNSA. The CDR3 extends over 15 amino acids. The V and J ends lost 3 bases and 3 bases, in that order; junction bases with no gene match: 4. The CDR3 is CASSFRQGFGNTIYF. In DNA form, the CDR3 reads TGTGCCAGCAGCTTTCGACAGGGGTTTGGAAACACCATATATTTT.

The chain couples TRBV27 to TRBJ2-3; no reliable D call. CDR3 length: 14 residues. The germline V and J ends were trimmed by 3 bases and 6 bases, with 13 bases remaining between them. Germline-derived CDR1 and CDR2 are MNHEY and SMNVEV (reference sequence). The CDR3: CASSLTIPGDTQYF. The CDR3 nucleotides are TGTGCCAGCAGTTTGACGATCCCTGGGGATACGCAGTATTTT.

The genes are TRBV29-1 and TRBJ1-2, with 7 bases fitting TRBD1. V lost 5 bases and J lost 6; bases outside the gene matches: 6. The CDR3 has 12 amino acids. Per germline, CDR1 SQVTM and CDR2 ANQGSEA. DNA of the CDR3: TGCAGCGTTCTGACAGGGCACAATGGCTACACCTTC. This codes for CSVLTGHNGYTF. Using reference TRBV29-1 and TRBJ1-2 for the parts outside the CDR3, the full variable domain is SAVISQKPSRDICQRGTSLTIQCQVDSQVTMMFWYRQQPGQSLTLIATANQGSEATYESGFVIDKFPISRPNLTFSTLTVSNMSPEDSSIYLCSVLTGHNGYTFGSGTRLTVV.

As for this clone: The same CDR3 also results from other DNA sequences found in this sample. V usage is TRBV10-1 and J usage is TRBJ2-2; D ambiguous. Germline CDR1 and CDR2: WNHNN and SYGVQD (reference sequence). The CDR3 runs to 14 residues. V was pared by 4 bases and J by 0 bases, with 6 bases between. CDR3 protein: CASSGTANTGELFF. CDR3 coding DNA: TGCGCCAGCAGTGGAACCGCGAACACCGGGGAGCTGTTTTTT.

As for this clone: This same CDR3 is encoded by further DNA sequences in the sample. J is TRBJ2-7 and V is TRBV5-4; the D call may be TRBD1 or TRBD2 (5 bases each). Trimming pared 2 bases from V and 0 bases from J, leaving 9 bases between. CDR1 and CDR2 (germline): SGHNT, YYREEE (reference sequence). The CDR3 length is 14 residues. Written as DNA, the CDR3 is TGTGCCAGCAGCTTCCGGGGCAGCTCCTACGAGCAGTACTTC. Protein product: CASSFRGSSYEQYF.

This chain links TRBV7-9 with TRBJ1-2; the match to TRBD1 covers 12 bases. The CDR3 contains 15 residues. Per germline, CDR1 SEHNR and CDR2 FQNEAQ (reference sequence). V was clipped by 5 bases and J by 8 bases; unmatched bases: 9. CDR3 in amino acids: CASSRPGQGALGYTF. In DNA, the CDR3 is TGTGCCAGCAGCCGACCGGGACAGGGGGCACTAGGCTACACCTTC.

Concerning this clone: Sequence at one end of the junction differs from germline and may be a read error. The rearrangement joins TRBV7-7 to TRBJ2-7; TRBD1 matches 8 bases. CDR1 and CDR2 (germline): SSHAT, FNYEAQ (reference sequence). The CDR3 runs to 15 residues. The CDR3 DNA is TGTGCTAGCAGCTTAAGCCGAGACAGGGGCTACGAGCAGTACTTC. This sequence encodes CASSLSRDRGYEQYF.

This chain joins TRBV18 and TRBJ2-3, with D unresolved. The V gene lost 5 bases and the J gene lost 5 bases, with 11 bases spanning the gap. This CDR3 spans 13 amino acids. Germline loops: CDR1 KGHSH, CDR2 LQKENI. Here the CDR3 DNA reads TGTGCCAGCTCAAATAGGGCCATAGATACGCAGTATTTT. It yields the protein CASSNRAIDTQYF.

V gene TRBV7-9 combines with J gene TRBJ2-1, with D uncertain. V lost 5 bases and J lost 7, with 21 bases in between. This CDR3 has 16 residues. Germline CDR1 is SEHNR and CDR2 is FQNEAQ (reference sequence). Here the CDR3 DNA reads TGTGCCAGCAGCCCCCGCAGTCCCATGGCGCGTAATGAGCAGTTCTTC. Its protein product is CASSPRSPMARNEQFF.

V and J are TRBV5-1 and TRBJ1-4; TRBD1 might be the D (6 bases). Germline V gives CDR1 SGHRS, CDR2 YFSETQ. The CDR3 runs 14 residues. The V gene lost 1 base and the J gene lost 3 bases, with 7 bases spanning the gap. The chain's CDR3 is CASSLQGSNEKLFF. In nucleotides, the CDR3 is TGCGCCAGCAGCTTGCAGGGGTCTAATGAAAAACTGTTTTTT.

Only a few counts were recorded for this clone. The chain joins TRBV4-3 to TRBJ2-3; D gene unclear. The germline V gene has CDR1 LGHNA and CDR2 YSLEER. V lost 0 bases, J lost 6 bases, and 7 bases lay in between. The CDR3 is 13 residues long. The CDR3 nucleotides are TGCGCCAGCAGCCAAGACAAGCAGGATACGCAGTATTTT. This encodes CASSQDKQDTQYF.

V and J are TRBV2 and TRBJ1-1; D unclear. Germline V CDR1 and CDR2: SNHLY, FYNNEI. The V end lost 6 bases, the J end lost 7 bases, and 9 bases lay between the germline ends. The CDR3 runs 11 residues. CDR3 region: CASSRTDEAFF. CDR3 in DNA: TGTGCCAGCAGCCGGACGGATGAAGCTTTCTTT. Supplemented by reference TRBV2 and TRBJ1-1, the full variable domain reads EPEVTQTPSHQVTQMGQEVILRCVPISNHLYFYWYRQILGQKVEFLVSFYNNEISEKSEIFDDQFSVERPDGSNFTLKIRSTKLEDSAMYFCASSRTDEAFFGQGTRLTVV.